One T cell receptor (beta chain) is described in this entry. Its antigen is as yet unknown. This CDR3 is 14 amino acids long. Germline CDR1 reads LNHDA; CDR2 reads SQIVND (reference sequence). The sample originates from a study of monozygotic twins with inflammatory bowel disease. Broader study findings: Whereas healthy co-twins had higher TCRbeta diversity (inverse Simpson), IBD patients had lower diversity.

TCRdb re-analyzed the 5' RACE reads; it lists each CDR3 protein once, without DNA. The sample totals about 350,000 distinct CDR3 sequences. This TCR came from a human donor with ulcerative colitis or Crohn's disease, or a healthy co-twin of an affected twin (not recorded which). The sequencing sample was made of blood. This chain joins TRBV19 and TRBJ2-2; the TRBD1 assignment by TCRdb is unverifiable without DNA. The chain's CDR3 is CASTGAGGTGELFF.